This TCR beta chain was observed in a study of T-cell reconstitution after alpha-beta-depleted transplantation in children. The TCRbeta library incorporated unique molecular identifiers. One entry per CDR3 protein results from TCRdb running MiXCR on the PCR reads. The table includes fewer than 550,000 distinct CDR3 sequences, roughly 16% detected once. V shed 1 base and J shed 5 bases, with 14 bases lying between them. CDR1 is SGHAT, CDR2 FQNNGV, per germline. The CDR3 is 15 residues long. The study's findings and limits: T-cell numbers and diversity one year post-transplant derived largely from freshly generated T cells. About two months after transplant, alpha-beta T cells reportedly came from several hundred expanded graft clones. It was surviving recipient T cells and thymic progenitors that gave some patients high TCRbeta diversity at day 60.

The sample holds a few counts of this clonotype. What it recognizes is unknown. The V and J genes are TRBV11-2 and TRBJ1-1; D might be TRBD1 (5 bases). The sequencing used PBMCs, mostly from graft donor cells, collected 360 days after TCRalphabeta/CD19-depleted stem cell transplant. The receptor's source is a boy younger than two who had a stem cell transplant for Wiskott-Aldrich syndrome, so the T cells may come from the graft donor. The DNA of the CDR3 is TGTGCCAGCAGCTTAGGGGTTGGGGGAGGGACTGAAGCTTTCTTT. It specifies CASSLGVGGGTEAFF.